Sequencing of this T cell receptor beta chain was carried out in a study of cytomegalovirus exposure and HLA in healthy donors (dated by TCRdb to about 2017). In the study overall: In an earlier analysis of several hundred of the donors, 276 Gb of sequence data and 95 million to 130 million unique TCR beta sequences from 180 million or so T cells were reported. Roughly 300 gigabases of sequencing data and 70 million to 95 million unique TCR sequences made up an early release that covered several hundred HLA-typed donors. Of the roughly 400 genotyped donors, 65% to 90% were placed in the genetic ancestry cluster associated with self-reported Caucasian donors. The aim of the study was to test whether cataloging public T cell receptors could identify signatures of past pathogen exposure. Using immunosequencing, the study profiled T cell repertoires from around 680 subjects and related those repertoires to cytomegalovirus serostatus. Along with the approximately 700-subject first cohort, a separate validation cohort of roughly 110 different subjects was used. To predict cytomegalovirus infection status, the study brought together high-throughput TCR immunosequencing, statistical association of individual TCRs with disease status, and machine learning. A later analysis re-examined previously published TCR beta repertoires from just over 650 donors and added high-resolution HLA genotyping to investigate patterns of TCR occurrence. The later analysis used no new phenotypic data to find candidate immune exposures, relying instead on TCR beta sequences and their occurrence across donors. In an earlier analysis of 550 to 700 of the donors, high-throughput TCR beta sequencing was used to judge whether each TCR beta V gene segment behaved as functional or pseudogenic. Alongside the repertoire data, information on donor age, sex, ethnicity and CMV serostatus was compiled. In a later genetic analysis, genome-wide SNP genotypes for about 65% of the 666 donors were used, and that subset was treated as a discovery cohort. All discovery cohort repertoires had been generated on a single sequencing platform. HLA typing included class I and class II loci at four-digit resolution. Typing coverage differed by locus: A, B, C, DRB1 and DQB1 were typed in roughly 620-630 donors, DQA1 in about 560, DPA1 in 606, and DPB1 in 472. About 5 DR-DQ haplotypes were handled as single units for association and clustering, since linkage in the cohort was strong. On average, around 200,000 unique TCR beta nucleotide sequences were sequenced per donor among some 430 genotyped donors of the cohort, with 15% to 20% of those sequences being non-productive. The paper as a whole reports these results and caveats: Presence/absence analyses assumed roughly uniform sequencing depth across donors, an assumption that may not hold. Cytomegalovirus status was reported to be diagnosed by the classifier with high specificity and sensitivity in both the original and validation cohorts. According to a later analysis, TCR association rates differed among HLA loci, with DRB1 alleles showing the most associated TCRs and HLA-C alleles showing the fewest. A later genetic analysis reported fewer N-insertions in productive TCRs among donors in an Asian-associated ancestry cluster than the roughly 620-donor mean. HLA typing was unavailable for some donors at each locus, so association tests used only the typed subset. The study gave a list of under 200 TCR beta chains associated with cytomegalovirus. Some IMGT-functional V segments, including TRBV6-2 and TRBV6-3, could not be distinguished by the 87-base-pair reads and were therefore excluded. When HLA alleles, especially DR and DQ, strongly co-occurred, attributing TCR associations to individual alleles was difficult. Linkage disequilibrium might explain the correlated functional status among segregating V segments, but an unknown experimental factor could not be ruled out. V-gene and J-gene trimming of TCR beta chains was associated with a missense DCLRE1C variant in a later genetic analysis, and the association was replicated in an independent cohort. A group of highly shared sequence variants was considered likely to be a technical artifact of the sequencing pipeline. Because counts were too low, roughly 16 rarely observed V segments, including chromosome 9 orphons, were excluded from the earlier analysis of 500 to 700 of the donors. In a later analysis, more than 15,000 TCR beta sequences were associated with specific HLA alleles at a false discovery rate of 0.05. Most TCR sequences were observed very rarely across donors, whereas some public TCRs were present in many individuals. A further reported finding was that TCR beta sequences accurately predicted the HLA-A and HLA-B alleles for most subjects in the first cohort. An earlier analysis of some 560 of the donors showed that most TCR beta V segments appeared in productive rearrangements either about 87% or about 30% of the time, which broadly matched IMGT annotations. According to a later analysis, most CMV-associated TCR beta chains appeared to be HLA-restricted, and the HLA associations seemed to be driven largely by CMV exposure. In a later analysis, HLA-associated TCR beta chains showed more clonal expansion and lower generation probabilities than non-associated chains that were equally common. In vitro tests confirmed that a few of the cytomegalovirus-associated TCR beta chains recognize cytomegalovirus antigens. CMV serostatus was the only immune exposure information available for the cohort. A later analysis reported that several top co-occurrence clusters appeared linked to parvovirus B19, influenza, CMV and Epstein-Barr virus. Only TCR beta chains were sequenced in this cohort, and the absence of alpha or paired-chain data limited detectable features. The authors suggested that the approach could potentially be extended to other disease states and immunological phenotypes.

In total, approximately 690 healthy bone marrow donors made up the cohort. At the time of sampling, all cohort members were nominally healthy, though unrecorded immune exposures were likely present. The donor tested CMV seronegative and was one of the 352 seronegative cohort members. A peripheral blood sample was provided by each donor, and peripheral blood mononuclear cells were used for TCR beta sequencing. The Qiagen DNeasy Blood Extraction Kit was used to extract genomic DNA from the blood cell samples. Regarding this clone: The antigen it binds to is not known. No clone much larger than this one lies a single base away; base qualities are absent.

Spanning cysteine to phenylalanine, the CDR3 consists of 17 amino acids. Only CDR3 DNA remains: 51 bases, in frame from the first base. Germline trimming amounts to 4 bases on V and 2 bases on J, with 10 as the count of junction bases outside the gene matches. From the germline V gene (reference sequence), CDR1 is LNHDA and CDR2 is SQIVND. To prepare the library, the immunoSEQ multiplex PCR assay was applied. The multiplex PCR relied on a mix of 60 forward primers for TCR Vbeta segments and 13 reverse primers for TCR Jbeta segments. The CDR3 region of rearranged TCR beta genes was amplified from genomic DNA with a multiplex PCR assay. The amplified TCR beta libraries were sequenced on the Illumina HiSeq System as 87-base-pair reads. Regarding the original processing steps: Across the 670 or so repertoires, a later analysis counted approximately 75 million unique TCR beta chains, around 11 million of which were shared by at least two donors. To remove PCR and sequencing errors, raw reads were error-corrected and collapsed into unique sequences using a nearest-neighbor algorithm that merged closely related sequences. Alignment of CDR3 sequences to IMGT reference sequences was used to assign V, D and J gene segments. For a sequence to be retained, a match of at least six nucleotides to both a V gene segment and a J gene segment was required. Rearrangements were called productive when the CDR3 lacked stop codons and stayed in frame with V and J; all others were non-productive. CDR3 was defined by IMGT convention, running from the second conserved V-encoded cysteine to the conserved J-encoded phenylalanine. Sequences without an unambiguous match to a single V gene segment were excluded from the earlier analysis of 450 to 750 of the donors. An earlier analysis of several hundred of the donors called V segments functional above 56.7% productive rearrangements and segregating when the between-donor standard deviation exceeded 5%. A statistical classification framework was built for diagnosing cytomegalovirus status from the catalog of TCR beta chain sequences. V and J gene assignment, in a later analysis, came from comparing TCR nucleotide sequences with IMGT/GENE-DB human TR gene sequences. Using the TCRdist pipeline, a later analysis assigned CDR3 sequences along with most-parsimonious VDJ recombination scenarios. In a later analysis, each TCR beta chain was defined by its CDR3 amino acid sequence together with its V-gene family, and reads lacking a unique V-gene family were excluded. In a later analysis, around 600 highly shared, low-generation-probability nucleotide sequences were removed to address suspected cross-contamination and a sequencing artifact. For each public chain, a later analysis derived a clonal expansion index from normalized ranks of inferred template counts within each repertoire. In a later analysis, generation probabilities were computed with a VDJ recombination model fitted to out-of-frame rearrangements, and the resulting probabilities were checked against IGoR. Hypergeometric tests were used in a later analysis to score TCR-TCR, TCR-HLA and TCR-CMV co-occurrence, with a repertoire-size bias correction applied to the TCR pairs. To estimate false discovery rates, a later analysis permuted the HLA or CMV assignments 20 times. In a later analysis, co-occurring TCRs were grouped using DBSCAN, and TCRdist sequence similarity was added for clustering within HLA-allele-positive subsets. Co-occurrence clustering excluded repertoires with fewer than 30,000 or more than 120,000 public chains, plus five with anomalous nucleotide sharing. TCRdb carries this immuneACCESS record with in-frame sequences only. Its versions omit some clonotypes, under half of them owing to an unresolved V gene in the studies checked, with the rest unexplained. Clonal size and the V and J genes are those of that table, whereas D and trimming came from the DNA. Counted in this sample were roughly 81,000 clones; around 80% of them appeared once. Together, the top ten hold more than 2% of the sample.

This receptor was taken from a man aged 25-45 years in good health and CMV-seronegative. The sequenced sample consisted of PBMCs. The sequence links TRBV19 to TRBJ2-4, and 8 junctional nucleotides match TRBD2. Read as DNA, the sequence is TGTGCCAGTAGTAAGGGACTAGTGGGGGGAACCAAAAACATTCAGTACTTC. This translates into CASSKGLVGGTKNIQYF.